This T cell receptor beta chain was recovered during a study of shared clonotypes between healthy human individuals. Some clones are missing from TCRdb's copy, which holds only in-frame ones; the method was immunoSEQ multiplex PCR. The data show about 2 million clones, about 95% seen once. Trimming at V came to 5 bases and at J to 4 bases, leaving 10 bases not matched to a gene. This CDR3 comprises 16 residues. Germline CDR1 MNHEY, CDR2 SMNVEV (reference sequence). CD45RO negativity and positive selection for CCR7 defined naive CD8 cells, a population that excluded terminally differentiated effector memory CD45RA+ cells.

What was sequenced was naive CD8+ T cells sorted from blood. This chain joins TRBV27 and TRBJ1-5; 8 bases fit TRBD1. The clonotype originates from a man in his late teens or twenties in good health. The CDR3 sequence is CASSPTGTGGNQPQHF. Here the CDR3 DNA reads TGTGCCAGCAGTCCGACCGGGACAGGAGGGAATCAGCCCCAGCATTTT.